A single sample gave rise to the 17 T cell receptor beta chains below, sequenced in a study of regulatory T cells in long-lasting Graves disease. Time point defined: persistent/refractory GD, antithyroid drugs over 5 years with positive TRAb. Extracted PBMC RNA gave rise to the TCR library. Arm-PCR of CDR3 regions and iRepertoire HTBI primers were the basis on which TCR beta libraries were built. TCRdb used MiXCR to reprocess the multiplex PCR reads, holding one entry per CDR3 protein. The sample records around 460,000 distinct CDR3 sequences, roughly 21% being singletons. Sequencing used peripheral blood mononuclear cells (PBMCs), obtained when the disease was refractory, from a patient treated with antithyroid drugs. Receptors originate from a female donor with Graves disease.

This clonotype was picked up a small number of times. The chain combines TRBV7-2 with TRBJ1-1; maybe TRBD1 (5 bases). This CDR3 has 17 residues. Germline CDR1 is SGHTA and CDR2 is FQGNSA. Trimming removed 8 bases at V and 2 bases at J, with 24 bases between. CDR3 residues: CASGPLVTVPINTEAFF. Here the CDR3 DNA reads TGTGCCAGCGGACCTCTGGTGACAGTTCCTATAAACACTGAAGCTTTCTTT. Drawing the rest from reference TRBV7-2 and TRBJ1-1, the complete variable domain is GAGVSQSPSNKVTEKGKDVELRCDPISGHTALYWYRQSLGQGLEFLIYFQGNSAPDKSGLPSDRFSAERTGGSVSTLTIQRTQQEDSAVYLCASGPLVTVPINTEAFFGQGTRLTVV.

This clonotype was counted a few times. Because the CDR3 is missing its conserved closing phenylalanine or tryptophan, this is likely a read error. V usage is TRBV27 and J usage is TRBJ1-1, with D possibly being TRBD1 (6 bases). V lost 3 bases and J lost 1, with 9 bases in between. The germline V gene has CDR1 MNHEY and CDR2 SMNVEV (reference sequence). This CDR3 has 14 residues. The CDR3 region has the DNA TGTGCCAGCAGTTTGGGACATTCGAACACTGAAGCTTTCTCT. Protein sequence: CASSLGHSNTEAFS.

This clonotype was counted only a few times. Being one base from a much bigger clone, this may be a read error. The CDR3 sequence: CASSQEGGNYGYTF. DNA of the CDR3: TGTGCCAGCAGCCAAGAAGGGGGTAACTATGGCTACACCTTC. The chain links TRBV3-1 to TRBJ1-2, with D possibly TRBD1 on 6 matching bases. The germline gives CDR1 LGHDT, CDR2 YNNKEL (reference sequence). The CDR3 spans 14 residues. V was cut by 0 bases and J by 1 base, with 6 bases left in between.

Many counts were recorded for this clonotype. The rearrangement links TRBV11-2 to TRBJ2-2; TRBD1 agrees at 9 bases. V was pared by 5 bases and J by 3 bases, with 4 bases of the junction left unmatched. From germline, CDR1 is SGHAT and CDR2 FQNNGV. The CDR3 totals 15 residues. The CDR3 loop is CASSPTGGDTGELFF. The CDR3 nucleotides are TGTGCCAGCAGCCCGACAGGGGGAGACACCGGGGAGCTGTTTTTT.

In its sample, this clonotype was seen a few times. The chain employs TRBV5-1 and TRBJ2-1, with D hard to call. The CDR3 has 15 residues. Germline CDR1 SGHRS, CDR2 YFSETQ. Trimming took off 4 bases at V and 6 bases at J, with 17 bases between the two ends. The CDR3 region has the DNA TGCGCCAGCAGCACAGTGCGGAGCCAGAGCAATGAGCAGTTCTTC. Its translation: CASSTVRSQSNEQFF.

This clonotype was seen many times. The CDR3 sequence: CASSSAGGVYEQYF. In DNA form, the CDR3 reads TGTGCCAGCAGCTCCGCAGGGGGGGTCTACGAGCAGTACTTC. This chain connects TRBV7-2 to TRBJ2-7; the D call may be TRBD1 or TRBD2 (7 bases each). Trimming left V 4 bases short and J 3 bases short, with 13 bases between. Germline lookup yields CDR1 SGHTA and CDR2 FQGNSA. The CDR3 runs 14 residues.

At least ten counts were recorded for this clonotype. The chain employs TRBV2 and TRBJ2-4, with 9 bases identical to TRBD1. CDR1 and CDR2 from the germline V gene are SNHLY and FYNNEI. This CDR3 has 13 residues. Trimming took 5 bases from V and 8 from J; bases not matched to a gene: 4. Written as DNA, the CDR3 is TGTGCCAGCAGTTTCCGGACAGGGGACATTCAGTACTTC. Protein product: CASSFRTGDIQYF.

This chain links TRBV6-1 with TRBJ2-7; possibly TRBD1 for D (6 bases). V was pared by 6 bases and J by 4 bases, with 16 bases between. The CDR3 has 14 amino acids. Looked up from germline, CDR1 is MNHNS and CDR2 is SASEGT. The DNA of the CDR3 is TGTGCCAGCAGACCAGGGCAGGGGAGTTACGAGCAGTACTTC. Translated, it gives CASRPGQGSYEQYF.

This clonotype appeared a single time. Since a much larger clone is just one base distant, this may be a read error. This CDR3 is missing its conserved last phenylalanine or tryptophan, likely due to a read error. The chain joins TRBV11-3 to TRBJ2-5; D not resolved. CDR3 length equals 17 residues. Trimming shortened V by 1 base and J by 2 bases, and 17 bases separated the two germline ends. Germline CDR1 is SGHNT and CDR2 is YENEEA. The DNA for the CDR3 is TGTGCCAGCAGCTTAGTTGGTGGTGAGACCGAACAAGAGACCCAGTACCTC. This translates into CASSLVGGETEQETQYL.

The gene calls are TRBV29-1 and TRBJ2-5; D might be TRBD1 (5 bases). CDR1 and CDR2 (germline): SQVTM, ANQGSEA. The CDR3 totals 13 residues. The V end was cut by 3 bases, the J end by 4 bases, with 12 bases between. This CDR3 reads CSVDSQGAETQYF. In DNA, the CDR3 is TGCAGCGTTGATTCGCAGGGTGCAGAGACCCAGTACTTC.

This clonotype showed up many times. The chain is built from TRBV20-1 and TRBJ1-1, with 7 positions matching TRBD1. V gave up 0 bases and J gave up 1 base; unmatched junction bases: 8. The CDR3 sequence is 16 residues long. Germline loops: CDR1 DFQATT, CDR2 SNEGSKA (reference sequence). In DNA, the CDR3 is TGCAGTGCTAGAGATCTTGAAGGGGGCTGGAACACTGAAGCTTTCTTT. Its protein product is CSARDLEGGWNTEAFF.

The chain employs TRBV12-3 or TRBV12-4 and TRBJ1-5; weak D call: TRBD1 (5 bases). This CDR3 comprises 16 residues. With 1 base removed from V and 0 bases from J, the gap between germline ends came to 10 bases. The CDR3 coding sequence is TGTGCCAGCAGTTTAGAGCCCGGGGGTAGCAATCAGCCCCAGCATTTT. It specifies CASSLEPGGSNQPQHF.

The CDR3 DNA follows: TGTGCCAGCAGCGCCGGACAGGGATGGTCAGAGACCCAGTACTTC. This encodes CASSAGQGWSETQYF. The chain couples TRBV9 to TRBJ2-5; 8 bases agree with TRBD1. Unmatched junction bases numbered 8, after V lost 3 bases and J lost 4 bases. Germline V gene lookup returns CDR1 SGDLS and CDR2 YYNGEE. The CDR3 is 15 residues long.

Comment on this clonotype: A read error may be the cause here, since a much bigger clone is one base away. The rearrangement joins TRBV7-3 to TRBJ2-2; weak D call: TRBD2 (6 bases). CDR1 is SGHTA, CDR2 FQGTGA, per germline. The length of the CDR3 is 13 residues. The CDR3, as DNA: TGTGCCAGCAGCTTAAGTATTGCCGGGGGGCTGTTTTTT. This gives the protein CASSLSIAGGLFF.

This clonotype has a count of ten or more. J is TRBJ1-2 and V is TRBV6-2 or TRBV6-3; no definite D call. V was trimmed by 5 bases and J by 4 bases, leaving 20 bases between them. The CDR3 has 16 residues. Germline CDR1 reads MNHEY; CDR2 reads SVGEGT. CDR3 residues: CASSITPGGPSYGYTF. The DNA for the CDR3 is TGTGCCAGCAGTATAACTCCGGGAGGCCCTAGCTATGGCTACACCTTC.

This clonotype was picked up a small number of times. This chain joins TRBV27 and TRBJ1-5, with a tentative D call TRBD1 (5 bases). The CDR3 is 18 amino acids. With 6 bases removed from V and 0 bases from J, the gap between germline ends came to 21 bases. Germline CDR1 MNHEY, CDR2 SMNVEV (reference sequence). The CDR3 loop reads CASSLQFGGSTSNQPQHF. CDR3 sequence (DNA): TGTGCCAGCAGCCTTCAGTTTGGGGGATCAACTAGCAATCAGCCCCAGCATTTT.

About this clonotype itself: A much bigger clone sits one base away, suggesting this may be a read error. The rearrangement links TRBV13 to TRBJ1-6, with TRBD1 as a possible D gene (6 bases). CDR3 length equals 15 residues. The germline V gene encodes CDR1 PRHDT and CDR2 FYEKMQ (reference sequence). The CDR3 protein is CAGSLAGALNSPLHF. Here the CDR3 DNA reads TGTGCCGGCAGCTTAGCAGGGGCGCTTAATTCACCCCTCCACTTT.